What follows describes a single T cell receptor beta chain. The antigen is unknown. The data originate from a study of identical twins. It was template switching that added a universal primer site, and there were unique molecular identifiers on the cDNA. From the 5' RACE reads, TCRdb called clonotypes with MiXCR, one entry per CDR3 protein. This sample has some 500,000 distinct CDR3 sequences; about 13% occur once, and the top ten carry approximately 1%. Between the trimmed V and J ends, which lost 1 base and 6 bases, there was a span of 9 bases. The CDR3 length is 13 residues. Per the germline V gene, CDR1 is DFQATT and CDR2 is SNEGSKA (reference sequence). Broader study findings: High-abundance cord blood beta clonotypes had fewer insertions; memory repertoires showed none. Not following the same donors, the study drew its conclusions from cross-sectional statistical analysis.

This sample also belongs to another study, concerning yellow fever vaccine responses in identical twins. That study adds: Each twin's T cell response to the vaccine was reported to look partly convergent and partly personalized.

What was sequenced was CD4+ T cells sorted from blood. This clonotype was sampled from a woman aged 18-29 years in good health. The J gene is TRBJ2-2, the V gene TRBV20-1; D gene ambiguous. CDR3 region: CSARVNNPGELFF. Here the CDR3 DNA reads TGCAGTGCTAGAGTGAACAACCCCGGGGAGCTGTTTTTT.